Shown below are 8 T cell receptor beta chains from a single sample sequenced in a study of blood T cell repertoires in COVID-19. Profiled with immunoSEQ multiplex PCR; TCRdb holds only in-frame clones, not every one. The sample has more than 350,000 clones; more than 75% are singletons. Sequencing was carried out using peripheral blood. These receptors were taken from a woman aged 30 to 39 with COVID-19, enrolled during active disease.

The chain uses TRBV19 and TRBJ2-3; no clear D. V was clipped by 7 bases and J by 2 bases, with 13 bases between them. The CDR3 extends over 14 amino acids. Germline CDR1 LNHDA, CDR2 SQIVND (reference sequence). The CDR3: CASKRKSYTDTQYF. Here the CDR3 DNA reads TGTGCCAGTAAGAGAAAAAGCTACACAGATACGCAGTATTTT.

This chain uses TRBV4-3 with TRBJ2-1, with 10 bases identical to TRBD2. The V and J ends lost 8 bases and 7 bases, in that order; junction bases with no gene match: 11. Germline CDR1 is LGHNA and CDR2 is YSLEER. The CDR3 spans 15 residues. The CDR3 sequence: CASVWPSGSRNEQFF. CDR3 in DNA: TGCGCCAGCGTCTGGCCTAGCGGGAGTAGGAATGAGCAGTTCTTC.

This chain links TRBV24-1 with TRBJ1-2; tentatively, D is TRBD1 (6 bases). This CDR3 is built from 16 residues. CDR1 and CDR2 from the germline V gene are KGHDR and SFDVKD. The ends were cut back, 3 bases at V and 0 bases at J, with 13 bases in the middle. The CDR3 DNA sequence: TGTGCCACCAGTGATGCGGACAGTGTAACTAACTATGGCTACACCTTC. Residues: CATSDADSVTNYGYTF.

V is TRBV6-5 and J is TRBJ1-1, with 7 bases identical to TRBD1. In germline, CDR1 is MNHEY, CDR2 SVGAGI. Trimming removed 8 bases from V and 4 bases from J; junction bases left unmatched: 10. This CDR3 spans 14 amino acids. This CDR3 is CASRTRGGRTEAFF. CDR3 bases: TGTGCCAGCCGAACAAGAGGGGGCCGCACTGAAGCTTTCTTT.

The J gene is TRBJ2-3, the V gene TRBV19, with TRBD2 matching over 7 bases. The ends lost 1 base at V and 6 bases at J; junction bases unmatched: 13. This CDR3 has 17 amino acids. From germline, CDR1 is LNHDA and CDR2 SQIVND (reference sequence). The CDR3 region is CASSIGGEGLILDTQYF. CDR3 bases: TGTGCCAGTAGTATAGGGGGGGAGGGGTTGATCCTCGATACGCAGTATTTT.

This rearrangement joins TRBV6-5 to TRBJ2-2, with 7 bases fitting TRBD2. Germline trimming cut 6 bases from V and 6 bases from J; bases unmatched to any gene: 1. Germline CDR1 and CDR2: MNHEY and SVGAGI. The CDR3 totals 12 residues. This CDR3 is CASSGLAGELFF. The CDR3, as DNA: TGTGCCAGCAGCGGACTAGCCGGGGAGCTGTTTTTT.

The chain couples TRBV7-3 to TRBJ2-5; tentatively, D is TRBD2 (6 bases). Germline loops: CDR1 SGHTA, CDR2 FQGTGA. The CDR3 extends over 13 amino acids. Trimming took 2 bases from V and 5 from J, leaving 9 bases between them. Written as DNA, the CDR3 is TGTGCCAGCAGCTTAGGACTATCCGAGACCCAGTACTTC. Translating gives CASSLGLSETQYF.

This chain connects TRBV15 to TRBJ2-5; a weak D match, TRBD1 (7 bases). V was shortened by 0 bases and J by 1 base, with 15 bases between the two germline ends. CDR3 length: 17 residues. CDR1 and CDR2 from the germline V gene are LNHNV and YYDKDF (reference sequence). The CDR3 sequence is CATSRDPPGGIQETQYF. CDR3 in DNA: TGTGCCACCAGCAGAGATCCCCCAGGGGGGATCCAAGAGACCCAGTACTTC.